The source of this T cell receptor beta chain is a study of blood T cell repertoires in COVID-19 (dated by TCRdb to 2020 to 2022). Looking at the study overall: Samples covering the acute and convalescent phases of COVID-19 were provided by collaborators in the United States, Italy and Spain. The material from the prospective study consisted of cDNA or gDNA derived from T cells, B-cell-depleted T cells, or PBMCs. Subjects who had been exposed to COVID-19, were actively infected with it, or had recovered from it provided the deeply sampled blood TCRbeta repertoires that made up the dataset. The repertoires were made available in a free public database intended to serve as a resource for research on the immune response to SARS-CoV-2. Samples were obtained from the ongoing ImmuneRACE study (first 160 participants) and from about 1,300 subjects provided by 6 global collaborators. Sample metadata almost always included a de-identified subject ID, COVID-19 status, age in years and sex. Where available, HLA class I and class II types were obtained from metadata supplied by the sample provider rather than from assay-based typing. Results the study describes overall, beyond this receptor: The amount of clinical and demographic metadata varied by source and participant and was provided uncurated.

Note on this clone: The specificity of this receptor is unknown. Per-base qualities were not stored, and no clone one base away is much larger.

The immunoSEQ Assay, a bias-controlled multiplex PCR, was used to amplify TCRbeta CDR3 regions from genomic DNA. Processing in the source paper ran as follows. The number of nucleated cells in each sample was estimated from the amplification of reference gene primers within the assay. Sequence reads were collapsed and filtered to measure the absolute abundance of every unique TCRbeta CDR3 rearrangement. For each sample, productive Simpson clonality was calculated by taking the square root of Simpson's diversity index across productive rearrangements. Drawn from immuneACCESS, this table holds only the in-frame rearrangements with V and J called that TCRdb kept. Clones are partly lost; checked studies trace under half to an unresolved V gene and leave the rest unexplained. The V and J calls and clone size were taken over from that table, and D and trimming were inferred from the DNA. Recorded for this sample are around 300,000 clones; around 90% of them occurred a single time. The top ten constitute about 5% of the sample.

CDR1 and CDR2, per the germline V gene, are MDHEN and SYDVKM. The CDR3, cysteine through phenylalanine, is 13 amino acids long. CDR3 DNA only is kept here, 39 bases in frame from base 1. V is cut by 3 bases and J by 8 bases, and the space between the germline ends is 13 bases. Participants in the prospective study were aged about 18 to 95 years, lived in 20 to 30 United States geographic areas, and enrolled through a virtual design. To assign participants to cohorts, the prospective study relied on clinical history that participants themselves reported in a screening survey and a study questionnaire. ImmuneRACE Cohort 3 recovered participants were defined by two consecutive negative NP/OP PCR tests, healthcare professional clearance, or symptom resolution. Mobile phlebotomists in the prospective study collected whole blood, serum and a nasopharyngeal or oropharyngeal swab from every participant. Prospective study participants could optionally give additional blood draws and questionnaires over a roughly two-month period. Before DNA extraction, prospective study blood samples were shipped either frozen or at room temperature.

The sequence was collected from a man aged 25-45 years who had recovered from COVID-19. The rearrangement combines TRBV28 with TRBJ1-2, with TRBD1 perhaps the D gene, on 6 matching bases. Sequencing input: PBMCs or T cells enriched from blood (not recorded which). The DNA sequence follows: TGTGCCAGCAGTTTGCCCCAAGGGGGAGGCTACACCTTC. This translates into CASSLPQGGGYTF.